These 2 T cell receptor beta chains were all obtained from the same sample, sequenced in a study of OX40 agonist ivuxolimab in advanced cancers. The method was immunoSEQ multiplex PCR; TCRdb's version includes in-frame clones alone and lacks a portion of them. The sample yields about 94,000 clones, roughly 89% seen once. This specimen consisted of CD4+ or CD8+ T cells sorted from blood, obtained in a trial of the OX40 agonist ivuxolimab. The receptors were gathered from an adult with an advanced solid tumor such as melanoma, head and neck, liver or kidney cancer.

This chain joins TRBV10-3 and TRBJ1-1; 7 positions agree with TRBD1. The length of the CDR3 is 14 residues. CDR1 and CDR2 (germline): ENHRY, SYGVKD. V was pared by 6 bases and J by 1 base, with 5 bases of the junction left unmatched. As DNA, the CDR3 is TGTGCCATCAGAACCGGGACAGAGAACACTGAAGCTTTCTTT. Protein product: CAIRTGTENTEAFF.

V gene TRBV28 combines with J gene TRBJ2-1; the D gene is possibly TRBD2 (6 bases). The CDR3 sequence is 19 residues long. CDR1 and CDR2 from the germline V gene are MDHEN and SYDVKM. The V end was cut by 4 bases, the J end by 0 bases, with 22 bases between. CDR3 nucleotides: TGTGCCAGCAGTTGGCCGGGACTCGGGGGTTTAAGCTCCTACAATGAGCAGTTCTTC. Its protein product is CASSWPGLGGLSSYNEQFF.